Listed below are T cell receptor beta chains from one sample, sequenced in a study of PD-L1 blockade in urothelial cancer. TCRdb's table, derived via immunoSEQ multiplex PCR, lists solely in-frame clones and lacks some. The sample comprises about 45,000 clones, approximately 90% of which are singletons, and 3.5% to 5% rests with the top ten. The starting material was PBMCs, obtained around atezolizumab (anti-PD-L1) treatment. Every receptor here comes from a man at least 80 years old with urothelial cancer. Each CDR3 is given with its conserved first and last residue.

v_gene: TRBV5-4; CDR3aa: CASSGDRGTDTQYF
v_gene: TRBV11-2; CDR3aa: CASSRSQEETQYF
v_gene: TRBV10-1; CDR3aa: CASASGRAFGETQYF
v_gene: TRBV7-2; CDR3aa: CASSLVRGQYEQYF
v_gene: TRBV19; CDR3aa: CASSISGGTDTQYF
v_gene: TRBV19; CDR3aa: CASSPDPRRPSGRGGREFF
v_gene: TRBV30; CDR3aa: CACTGQREQYF
v_gene: TRBV13; CDR3aa: CASSLGTADYEQYF
v_gene: TRBV15; CDR3aa: CATSRDQGGTIYF
v_gene: TRBV6-5; CDR3aa: CASSRTATNEKLFF
v_gene: TRBV5-6; CDR3aa: CASSQTLGASRETQYF
v_gene: TRBV29-1; CDR3aa: CSAQSALNQPQHF
v_gene: TRBV11-2; CDR3aa: CASSKAGLTDTQYF
v_gene: TRBV9; CDR3aa: CASSVRGQGSGELFF
v_gene: TRBV14; CDR3aa: CASSRGTSGYF
v_gene: TRBV10-3; CDR3aa: CAIKPATGGGAEAFF
v_gene: TRBV2; CDR3aa: CASSRNTGELFF
v_gene: TRBV4-1; CDR3aa: CASSQDCTGGGTEGYEQYF
v_gene: TRBV28; CDR3aa: CASFAPKSDYNEQFF
v_gene: TRBV6-5; CDR3aa: CASSFQRARDEQYF
v_gene: TRBV6-1; CDR3aa: CASLSGTSSRDEQFF
v_gene: TRBV18; CDR3aa: CASSPQGASGANVLTF
v_gene: TRBV18; CDR3aa: CASSPLDGDGYTF
v_gene: TRBV6-5; CDR3aa: CASSPGQAYGYTF
v_gene: TRBV5-1; CDR3aa: CASSNTGTYEQYF
v_gene: TRBV7-8; CDR3aa: CASSLGGQGGDNEKLFF
v_gene: TRBV2; CDR3aa: CASSDLAGGGTQYF
v_gene: TRBV28; CDR3aa: CASRQPDTVPYEQYF
v_gene: TRBV19; CDR3aa: CASTLIGRLSGYTF
v_gene: TRBV7-2; CDR3aa: CASTRSQGARGWGYTF
v_gene: TRBV7-2; CDR3aa: CASSLQGLAGANEQFF
v_gene: TRBV5-1; CDR3aa: CASSLWAGSNNEQFF
v_gene: TRBV6-1; CDR3aa: CASSEGGQQETQYF
v_gene: TRBV5-1; CDR3aa: CASSPQGANYGYTF
v_gene: TRBV5-1; CDR3aa: CASSPKWSHRESVESYEQYF
v_gene: TRBV18; CDR3aa: CASSPRSKITGELFF
v_gene: TRBV10-3; CDR3aa: CAISKAGGNTGELFF
v_gene: TRBV19; CDR3aa: CASSMKKTGSNYGYTF
v_gene: TRBV15; CDR3aa: CATSREGPGETQYF
v_gene: TRBV15; CDR3aa: CATSRDHGGAGQPQHF
v_gene: TRBV6-6; CDR3aa: CASTSPRRRTNEQFF
v_gene: TRBV7-2; CDR3aa: CASSPSFLTDTQYF
v_gene: TRBV6-4; CDR3aa: CASSWRGQSNQPQHF
v_gene: TRBV7-9; CDR3aa: CASSLVRGNSGNTIYF
v_gene: TRBV19; CDR3aa: CASSIGSDGTYEQYF
v_gene: TRBV15; CDR3aa: CATSRPDTGNTIYF
v_gene: TRBV25-1; CDR3aa: CASSRRQGGFSGTGELFF
v_gene: TRBV5-1; CDR3aa: CASSSRSGGDEQFF
v_gene: TRBV4-1; CDR3aa: CASSQISTDTQYF
v_gene: TRBV7-2; CDR3aa: CASSLVFLGQANTGELFF
v_gene: TRBV29-1; CDR3aa: CSVGLAVSYEQYF
v_gene: TRBV5-1; CDR3aa: CASRLAGARADTQYF
v_gene: TRBV12-5; CDR3aa: CASGLVDPFTGGAGSGETQYF
v_gene: TRBV27; CDR3aa: CASSLSLAGGYEQYF